These 26 T cell receptor beta chains were sequenced from one sample in a study of PD-1 blockade in classical Hodgkin lymphoma. Each and every patient relapsed after autologous stem cell transplantation, and patients got differing brentuximab vedotin exposure. Profiling relied on immunoSEQ multiplex PCR, and the TCRdb table lists in-frame clones only, not all of them. This sample has about 15,000 clones, with less than 80% found just once. The specimen comprised peripheral blood mononuclear cells (PBMCs), sampled at baseline. These TCRs come from a human donor with classical Hodgkin lymphoma.

The gene calls are TRBV19 and TRBJ2-7; possibly TRBD1 for D (5 bases). Trimming removed 5 bases at V and 9 bases at J, with 20 bases between. The germline V gene encodes CDR1 LNHDA and CDR2 SQIVND (reference sequence). This CDR3 has 14 residues. The CDR3 nucleotides read TGTGCCAGTAGTGCAGACAGTGGGTCCCGGGTGCAGTACTTC. It translates to CASSADSGSRVQYF.

The chain joins TRBV27 to TRBJ2-2, with 10 bases aligning to TRBD1. There are 15 residues in the CDR3. Trimming removed 0 bases from V and 6 bases from J; junction bases left unmatched: 1. Germline loops: CDR1 MNHEY, CDR2 SMNVEV (reference sequence). CDR3 coding DNA: TGTGCCAGCAGTTTATCGGGACAGGGGTCCGGGGAGCTGTTTTTT. This gives the protein CASSLSGQGSGELFF.

The chain uses TRBV29-1 and TRBJ1-1; unclear D gene. Trimming cost V 0 bases and J 4 bases, with 15 bases left between them. The CDR3 runs 15 residues. In germline, CDR1 is SQVTM, CDR2 ANQGSEA. The CDR3 region is CSVEDSPFGGTEAFF. In DNA, the CDR3 is TGCAGCGTTGAAGATTCCCCCTTCGGAGGCACTGAAGCTTTCTTT.

This clone was seen just once. The CDR3 nucleotides are TGTGCCATCAGTGAAATGAGACAGGTCAAAAATGAAAAACTGTTTTTT. Protein sequence: CAISEMRQVKNEKLFF. The V gene is TRBV10-3, the J gene TRBJ1-4; D might be TRBD1 (6 bases). V lost 3 bases and J 5 bases, leaving 16 bases between the germline ends. The germline gives CDR1 ENHRY, CDR2 SYGVKD. CDR3 length equals 16 residues.

The chain couples TRBV20-1 to TRBJ2-2; D not resolved. CDR1 and CDR2 (germline): DFQATT, SNEGSKA (reference sequence). This CDR3 comprises 11 residues. With 6 bases removed from V and 6 bases from J, the gap between germline ends came to 8 bases. The CDR3 bases are TGCAGTGCCCCTTCCGCCGGGGAGCTGTTTTTT. It encodes CSAPSAGELFF.

This clone is large in the sample. V usage is TRBV9 and J usage is TRBJ2-1, with D possibly TRBD2 on 5 matching bases. The V end lost 3 bases, the J end lost 10 bases, and 17 bases lay between the germline ends. Germline V CDR1 and CDR2: SGDLS, YYNGEE. This CDR3 has 14 amino acids. As DNA, the CDR3 is TGTGCCAGCAGCGGTAGCGCCCTGCTGGGAGAGCAGTTCTTC. Encoded protein: CASSGSALLGEQFF.

The chain is built from TRBV28 and TRBJ2-4; possibly TRBD2 for D (5 bases). The V end lost 3 bases, the J end lost 0 bases, and 12 bases lay between the germline ends. Germline loops: CDR1 MDHEN, CDR2 SYDVKM. The length of the CDR3 is 16 residues. CDR3 coding DNA: TGTGCCAGCAGTTTCGGGATAATACTAGCCAAAAACATTCAGTACTTC. Amino acids: CASSFGIILAKNIQYF.

This clone has a handful of counts. CDR3 nucleotides: TGCAGCGTTACAAGGACAGGGGGGTTAGAGACCCAGTACTTC. Its protein product is CSVTRTGGLETQYF. The gene calls are TRBV29-1 and TRBJ2-5, with 10 bases fitting TRBD1. Germline values: CDR1 SQVTM, CDR2 ANQGSEA. The CDR3 sequence is 14 residues long. V was clipped by 5 bases and J by 4 bases; unmatched bases: 7. Filled out from reference TRBV29-1 and TRBJ2-5, the complete variable domain reads SAVISQKPSRDICQRGTSLTIQCQVDSQVTMMFWYRQQPGQSLTLIATANQGSEATYESGFVIDKFPISRPNLTFSTLTVSNMSPEDSSIYLCSVTRTGGLETQYFGPGTRLLVL.

This clone turned up a few times. The CDR3 end shows no conserved phenylalanine or tryptophan, and so a read error is likely. The DNA is left out, because the CDR3 cannot be placed on it with certainty; the CDR3 is given as TCRdb lists it. The chain recombines TRBV6-4 with TRBJ2-7; TRBD2 reflects the table's D call only, with no check against the DNA. The CDR3 comprises 11 residues, both ends counted. Germline V gene lookup returns CDR1 MRHNA and CDR2 SNTAGT. CDR3 in amino acids: CASSDETTLRG.

This chain links TRBV19 with TRBJ1-1; TRBD1 might be the D (6 bases). Trimming removed 8 bases at V and 0 bases at J, with 10 bases between. Germline CDR1 is LNHDA and CDR2 is SQIVND (reference sequence). The CDR3 extends over 13 amino acids. In DNA, the CDR3 is TGTGCCAGTCAGGGGATCATGAACACTGAAGCTTTCTTT. Amino acids: CASQGIMNTEAFF. The full variable domain, with the rest looked up from reference TRBV19 and TRBJ1-1, is DGGITQSPKYLFRKEGQNVTLSCEQNLNHDAMYWYRQDPGQGLRLIYYSQIVNDFQKGDIAEGYSVSREKKESFPLTVTSAQKNPTAFYLCASQGIMNTEAFFGQGTRLTVV.

This clone showed up just once. This sequence joins TRBV19 and TRBJ1-1; 7 nucleotides line up with TRBD1. CDR1 is LNHDA, CDR2 SQIVND, per germline (reference sequence). The V and J ends lost 1 base and 3 bases, in that order; junction bases with no gene match: 5. The CDR3 is 15 residues long. The CDR3 loop is CASSIAPTGYTEAFF. CDR3 nucleotides: TGTGCCAGTAGTATAGCCCCGACAGGGTACACTGAAGCTTTCTTT.

The chain is built from TRBV5-1 and TRBJ1-3; D gene ambiguous. The V end was cut by 0 bases, the J end by 0 bases, with 13 bases between. The CDR3 is 17 amino acids. Germline CDR1 SGHRS, CDR2 YFSETQ. CDR3 DNA sequence: TGCGCCAGCAGCTTGGCTGGAGATACAAGCTCTGGAAACACCATATATTTT. Its protein is CASSLAGDTSSGNTIYF.

The chain is built from TRBV27 and TRBJ1-1, with D possibly matching TRBD1 (5 bases). CDR1 is MNHEY and CDR2 is SMNVEV in the germline V gene (reference sequence). The V and J ends lost 1 base and 4 bases respectively, with 19 bases between them. The CDR3 is 17 residues long. CDR3 residues: CASSLLPRGGVSTEAFF. The CDR3 DNA reads as TGTGCCAGCAGTTTATTGCCTCGAGGAGGGGTAAGCACTGAAGCTTTCTTT.

The chain couples TRBV21-1 to TRBJ1-2. TRBV21-1 has pseudogene status. The CDR3 runs to 13 residues. Written as DNA, the CDR3 is TGTGCCAGCAGCGGGGGAGGAGATTATGGCTACACCTTC. This codes for CASSGGGDYGYTF.

This clone was observed a few times. This chain joins TRBV11-2 and TRBJ2-2; 11 bases match TRBD2. Unmatched junction bases numbered 6, after V lost 0 bases and J lost 3 bases. The CDR3 contains 18 residues. The germline gives CDR1 SGHAT, CDR2 FQNNGV. Here the CDR3 reads CASSLDEGTSGYTGELFF. As DNA, the CDR3 is TGTGCCAGCAGCTTAGACGAGGGGACTAGCGGATACACCGGGGAGCTGTTTTTT.

The chain joins TRBV28 to TRBJ1-5; D uncertain. CDR1 MDHEN and CDR2 SYDVKM come from the germline V gene. V lost 3 bases and J 3 bases, leaving 6 bases between the germline ends. The CDR3 is made up of 13 amino acids. As DNA, the CDR3 is TGTGCCAGCAGTTTGGTCGACAATCAGCCCCAGCATTTT. This gives the protein CASSLVDNQPQHF. The complete variable domain, with remaining parts taken from reference TRBV28 and TRBJ1-5, reads DVKVTQSSRYLVKRTGEKVFLECVQDMDHENMFWYRQDPGLGLRLIYFSYDVKMKEKGDIPEGYSVSREKKERFSLILESASTNQTSMYLCASSLVDNQPQHFGDGTRLSIL.

This clone was found once. The chain is built from TRBV2 and TRBJ1-4; D ambiguous. Germline CDR1 SNHLY, CDR2 FYNNEI. This CDR3 contains 13 residues. Trimming took 1 base from V and 6 from J, leaving 6 bases between them. CDR3 amino acids: CASSEGTDEKLFF. In nucleotides, the CDR3 is TGTGCCAGCAGTGAAGGGACGGATGAAAAACTGTTTTTT.

This chain connects TRBV7-9 to TRBJ1-4; no clear D gene. Per germline, CDR1 SEHNR and CDR2 FQNEAQ (reference sequence). The CDR3 has 13 amino acids. CDR3 region: CVAMGATNEKLFF. CDR3 DNA: TGTGTCGCGATGGGCGCAACTAATGAAAAACTGTTTTTT.

The rearrangement uses TRBV5-1 and TRBJ2-5; 7 nucleotides align to TRBD1. Germline loops: CDR1 SGHRS, CDR2 YFSETQ. V shed 4 bases, J shed 2 bases, and the junction held 5 bases outside the gene matches. This CDR3 is 14 amino acids long. The CDR3 protein is CASSPQGEQETQYF. The CDR3 coding sequence is TGCGCCAGCAGCCCCCAGGGGGAGCAAGAGACCCAGTACTTC.

The J gene is TRBJ2-3, the V gene TRBV11-2; no reliable D call. The V end was cut by 3 bases, the J end by 4 bases, with 11 bases between. The CDR3 runs 14 residues. Germline V lookup: CDR1 SGHAT, CDR2 FQNNGV. Here the CDR3 reads CASSFSPAADTQYF. The CDR3 DNA reads as TGTGCCAGCAGCTTTAGTCCCGCAGCAGATACGCAGTATTTT. Full variable domain (remainder filled in from reference TRBV11-2 and TRBJ2-3): EAGVAQSPRYKIIEKRQSVAFWCNPISGHATLYWYQQILGQGPKLLIQFQNNGVVDDSQLPKDRFSAERLKGVDSTLKIQPAKLEDSAVYLCASSFSPAADTQYFGPGTRLTVL.

Comment on this clone: Germline and junction disagree at one end, which may indicate a read error. This chain connects TRBV28 to TRBJ2-1; D perhaps matches TRBD1 (5 bases). This CDR3 contains 14 residues. Germline V gives CDR1 MDHEN, CDR2 SYDVKM. In DNA, the CDR3 is TGTGCCAGCAACGAACCTACTGGGGCAGGGCTGAAAGTCTTC. Translated: CASNEPTGAGLKVF.

V gene TRBV5-1 combines with J gene TRBJ2-3, with a tentative D call TRBD2 (6 bases). This CDR3 has 14 residues. V gave up 3 bases and J gave up 0 bases, with 8 bases separating them. From germline, CDR1 is SGHRS and CDR2 YFSETQ. CDR3 in amino acids: CASSSSGSTDTQYF. The CDR3 DNA reads as TGCGCCAGCAGCTCGAGCGGGAGCACAGATACGCAGTATTTT. The full variable domain, its missing parts supplied by reference TRBV5-1 and TRBJ2-3, is KAGVTQTPRYLIKTRGQQVTLSCSPISGHRSVSWYQQTPGQGLQFLFEYFSETQRNKGNFPGRFSGRQFSNSRSEMNVSTLELGDSALYLCASSSSGSTDTQYFGPGTRLTVL.

This clone was counted a few times. The junction departs from the called germline gene at one end, perhaps through a read error. The chain has TRBV7-7 and TRBJ2-3; D is unresolved. The length of the CDR3 is 13 residues. Germline assignment: CDR1 SSHAT and CDR2 FNYEAQ (reference sequence). The CDR3 nucleotides are TGTGCTAGCAGCTTAGCCCCCACAGATACGCAGTATTTT. Its translation: CASSLAPTDTQYF.

This clone is a singleton in its sample. V is TRBV5-1 and J is TRBJ2-3, with TRBD2 matching over 9 bases. The CDR3 is made up of 15 amino acids. Losses at the gene ends were 3 bases for V and 7 bases for J; bases not matched to a gene: 9. In germline, CDR1 is SGHRS, CDR2 YFSETQ. The CDR3 region is CASSSTSGSSNTQYF. For the CDR3, the DNA is TGCGCCAGCAGCTCAACTAGCGGGTCAAGTAATACGCAGTATTTT.

The chain links TRBV7-6 to TRBJ2-5; no definite D call. The CDR3 runs 9 residues. Trimming took off 8 bases at V and 9 bases at J, with 7 bases between the two ends. CDR1 is SGHVS, CDR2 FNYEAQ, per germline. DNA for the CDR3: TGTGCCAGCGGAAGTCCCCAGTACTTC. It translates to CASGSPQYF. Full variable domain (remainder filled in from reference TRBV7-6 and TRBJ2-5): GAGVSQSPRYKVTKRGQDVALRCDPISGHVSLYWYRQALGQGPEFLTYFNYEAQQDKSGLPNDRFSAERPEGSISTLTIQRTEQRDSAMYRCASGSPQYFGPGTRLLVL.

The chain combines TRBV14 with TRBJ1-1; D is undetermined. The V and J ends lost 3 bases and 0 bases respectively, with 17 bases between them. Germline CDR1 SGHDN, CDR2 FVKESK. CDR3 length: 17 amino acids. CDR3 amino acids: CASSHHPDTRVNTEAFF. As DNA, the CDR3 is TGTGCCAGCAGCCATCACCCCGACACCCGAGTGAACACTGAAGCTTTCTTT.